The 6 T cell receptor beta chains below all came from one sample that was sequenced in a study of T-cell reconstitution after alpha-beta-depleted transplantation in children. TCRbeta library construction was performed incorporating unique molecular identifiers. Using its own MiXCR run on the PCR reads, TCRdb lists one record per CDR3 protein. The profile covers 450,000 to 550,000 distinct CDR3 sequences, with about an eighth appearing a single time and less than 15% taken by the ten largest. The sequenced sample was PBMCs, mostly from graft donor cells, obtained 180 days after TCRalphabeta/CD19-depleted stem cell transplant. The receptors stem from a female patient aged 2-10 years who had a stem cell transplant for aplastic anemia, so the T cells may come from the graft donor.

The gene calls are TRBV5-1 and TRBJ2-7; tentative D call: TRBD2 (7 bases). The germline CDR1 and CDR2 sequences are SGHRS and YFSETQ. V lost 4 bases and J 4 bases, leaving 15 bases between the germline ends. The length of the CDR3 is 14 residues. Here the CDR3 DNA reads TGCGCCAGCAGCCCACGGGGGGACATTTACGAGCAGTACGTC. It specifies CASSPRGDIYEQYV.

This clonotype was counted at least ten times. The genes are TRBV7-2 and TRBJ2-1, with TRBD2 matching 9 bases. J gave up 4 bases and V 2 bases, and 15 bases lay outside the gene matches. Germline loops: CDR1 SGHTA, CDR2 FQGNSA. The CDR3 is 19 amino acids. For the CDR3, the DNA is TGTGCCAGCAGCTTAAGGGGATCGGGAGCTAGCGGGAAATACAATGAGCAGTTCTTC. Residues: CASSLRGSGASGKYNEQFF. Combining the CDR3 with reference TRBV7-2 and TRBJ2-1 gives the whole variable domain GAGVSQSPSNKVTEKGKDVELRCDPISGHTALYWYRQSLGQGLEFLIYFQGNSAPDKSGLPSDRFSAERTGGSVSTLTIQRTQQEDSAVYLCASSLRGSGASGKYNEQFFGPGTRLTVL.

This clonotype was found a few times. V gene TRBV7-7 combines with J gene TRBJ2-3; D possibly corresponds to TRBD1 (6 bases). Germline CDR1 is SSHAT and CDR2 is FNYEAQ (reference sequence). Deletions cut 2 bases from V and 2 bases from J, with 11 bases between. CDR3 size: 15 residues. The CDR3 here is CASSLSGTNTDTQYF. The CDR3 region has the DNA TGTGCCAGCAGCTTATCGGGGACAAACACAGATACGCAGTATTTT. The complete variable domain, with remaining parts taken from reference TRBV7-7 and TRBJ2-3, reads GAGVSQSPRYKVTKRGQDVTLRCDPISSHATLYWYQQALGQGPEFLTYFNYEAQPDKSGLPSDRFSAERPEGSISTLTIQRTEQRDSAMYRCASSLSGTNTDTQYFGPGTRLTVL.

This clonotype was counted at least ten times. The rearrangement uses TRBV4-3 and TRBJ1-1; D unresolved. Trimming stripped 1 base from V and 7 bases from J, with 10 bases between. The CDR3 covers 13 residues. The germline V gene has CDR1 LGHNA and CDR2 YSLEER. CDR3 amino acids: CASSQGIGHEAFF. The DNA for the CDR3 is TGCGCCAGCAGCCAAGGAATCGGGCATGAAGCTTTCTTT.

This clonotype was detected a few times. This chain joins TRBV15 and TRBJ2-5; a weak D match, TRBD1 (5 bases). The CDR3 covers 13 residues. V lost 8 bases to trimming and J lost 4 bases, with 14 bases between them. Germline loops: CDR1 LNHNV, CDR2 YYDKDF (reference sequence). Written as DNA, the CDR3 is TGTGCCACCCATCACACAGGTGGAGAGACCCAGTACTTC. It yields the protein CATHHTGGETQYF.

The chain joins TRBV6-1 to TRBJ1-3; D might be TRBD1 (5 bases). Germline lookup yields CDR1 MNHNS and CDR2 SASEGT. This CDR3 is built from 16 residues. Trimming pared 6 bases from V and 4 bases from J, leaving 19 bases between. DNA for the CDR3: TGTGCCAGCAGACACCCTTCGGGGGAAAAAGGAAACACCATATATTTT. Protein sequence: CASRHPSGEKGNTIYF.